The rows below give T cell receptor beta chains drawn from one sample of a study of control samples from healthy donors and cancer patients. Some clones are missing from TCRdb's copy, which holds only in-frame ones; the method was immunoSEQ multiplex PCR. The sample has under 150,000 clones, roughly 94% seen once. The sample comprised blood. These TCRs come from a man aged 30 to 39 in good health. CDR3s include the opening cysteine and the closing phenylalanine or tryptophan. The D gene is left open where the match is weak.

d_call: NA; j_call: TRBJ2-7; v_call: TRBV5-4; cdr3_nt: TGTGCCAGCAGCTCGCCCGATTGGGGCTCCTACGAGCAGTACTTC; cdr3_aa: CASSSPDWGSYEQYF
d_call: NA; j_call: TRBJ1-5; v_call: TRBV15; cdr3_nt: TGTGCCACCAGCAGTTCAGGGGCTCGCAATCAGCCCCAGCATTTT; cdr3_aa: CATSSSGARNQPQHF
d_call: TRBD1; j_call: TRBJ2-4; v_call: TRBV2; cdr3_nt: TGTGCCAGCAGTCAACTTAGGACAGGGCAGATCAAAAACATTCAGTACTTC; cdr3_aa: CASSQLRTGQIKNIQYF
d_call: NA; j_call: TRBJ2-7; v_call: TRBV5-4; cdr3_nt: TGTGCCAGCAGCTTGGAGCCAGGGGCTGGTAACGAGCAGTACTTC; cdr3_aa: CASSLEPGAGNEQYF
d_call: TRBD1; j_call: TRBJ1-2; v_call: TRBV18; cdr3_nt: TGTGCCAGCTCACCATTCGGGACAGGGGAGGATGGCTACACCTTC; cdr3_aa: CASSPFGTGEDGYTF
d_call: NA; j_call: TRBJ1-1; v_call: TRBV7-8; cdr3_nt: TGTGCCAGCAGCCCCGCTGGTAACACTGAAGCTTTCTTT; cdr3_aa: CASSPAGNTEAFF
d_call: NA; j_call: TRBJ2-2; v_call: TRBV6-6; cdr3_nt: TGTGCCAGCAGTCTCTCGACTGGGACCGGGGAGCTGTTTTTT; cdr3_aa: CASSLSTGTGELFF
d_call: NA; j_call: TRBJ1-1; v_call: TRBV7-9; cdr3_nt: TGTGCCAGCAGCTTCGTCCTGGGCACTGAAGCTTTCTTT; cdr3_aa: CASSFVLGTEAFF
d_call: NA; j_call: TRBJ2-1; v_call: TRBV7-3; cdr3_nt: TGTGCCAGCAGCTTATTGCCGGGATACAATGAGCAGTTCTTC; cdr3_aa: CASSLLPGYNEQFF
d_call: NA; j_call: TRBJ1-1; v_call: TRBV5-5; cdr3_nt: TGTGCCAGCAGCTTGGCAGTAAACACTGAAGCTTTCTTT; cdr3_aa: CASSLAVNTEAFF
d_call: TRBD1; j_call: TRBJ1-5; v_call: TRBV28; cdr3_nt: TGTGCCAGCAGTCCGCCGGGACAGGGGGTTCAGCCCCAGCATTTT; cdr3_aa: CASSPPGQGVQPQHF
d_call: TRBD1; j_call: TRBJ2-7; v_call: TRBV30; cdr3_nt: TGTGCCTACCGGGCAGGGGGTTTCTACGAGCAGTACTTC; cdr3_aa: CAYRAGGFYEQYF
d_call: TRBD1; j_call: TRBJ2-1; v_call: TRBV28; cdr3_nt: TGTGCCAGCAGTAAAAACTACAGGGGATCCTACAATGAGCAGTTCTTC; cdr3_aa: CASSKNYRGSYNEQFF
d_call: NA; j_call: TRBJ2-1; v_call: TRBV2; cdr3_nt: TGTGCCAGCAGTGCCCCCAGGGCCCGCTCCTACAATGAGCAGTTCTTC; cdr3_aa: CASSAPRARSYNEQFF
d_call: NA; j_call: TRBJ1-5; v_call: TRBV27; cdr3_nt: TGTGCCAGCAGTATCTCCGGGACACAGCCCCAGCATTTT; cdr3_aa: CASSISGTQPQHF
d_call: NA; j_call: TRBJ1-1; v_call: TRBV7-9; cdr3_nt: TGTGCCAGCAGCCCCGAGGGAGGCGGGGGCACTGAAGCTTTCTTT; cdr3_aa: CASSPEGGGGTEAFF
d_call: TRBD1; j_call: TRBJ1-2; v_call: TRBV27; cdr3_nt: TGTGCCAGCAGTCCCTATCCAGACAGGGGCTATGGCTACACCTTC; cdr3_aa: CASSPYPDRGYGYTF
d_call: TRBD1; j_call: TRBJ1-5; v_call: TRBV7-2; cdr3_nt: TGTGCCAGCAGCCCGACAGGGGTAAGTCAGCCCCAGCATTTT; cdr3_aa: CASSPTGVSQPQHF
d_call: NA; j_call: TRBJ1-3; v_call: TRBV29-1; cdr3_nt: TGCAGCGTTGAAAAAACAGCTGGAAACACCATATATTTT; cdr3_aa: CSVEKTAGNTIYF